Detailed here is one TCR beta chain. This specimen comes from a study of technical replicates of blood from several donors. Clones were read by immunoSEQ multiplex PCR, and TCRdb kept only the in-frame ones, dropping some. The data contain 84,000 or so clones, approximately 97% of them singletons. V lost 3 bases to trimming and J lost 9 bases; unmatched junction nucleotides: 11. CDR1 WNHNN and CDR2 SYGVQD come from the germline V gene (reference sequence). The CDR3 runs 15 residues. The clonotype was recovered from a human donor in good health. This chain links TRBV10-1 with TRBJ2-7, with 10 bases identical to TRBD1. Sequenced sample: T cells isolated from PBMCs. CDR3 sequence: CASSETGTGVFGQYF. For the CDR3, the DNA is TGCGCCAGCAGTGAAACCGGGACAGGGGTGTTCGGGCAGTACTTC.